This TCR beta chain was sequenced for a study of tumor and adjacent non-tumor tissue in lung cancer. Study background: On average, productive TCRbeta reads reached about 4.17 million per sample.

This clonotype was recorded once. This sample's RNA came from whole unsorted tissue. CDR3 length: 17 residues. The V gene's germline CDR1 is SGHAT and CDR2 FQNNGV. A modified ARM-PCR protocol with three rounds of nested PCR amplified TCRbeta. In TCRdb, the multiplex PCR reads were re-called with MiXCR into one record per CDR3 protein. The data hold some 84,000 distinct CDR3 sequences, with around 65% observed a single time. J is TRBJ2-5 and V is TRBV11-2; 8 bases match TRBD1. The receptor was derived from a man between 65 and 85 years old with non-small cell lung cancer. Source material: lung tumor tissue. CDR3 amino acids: CGSNSRGQGKRRETQYF. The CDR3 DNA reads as TGTGGGAGCAACTCGCGCGGACAGGGAAAGCGGCGAGAGACCCAGTACTTC.